The 14 T cell receptor beta chains presented below share a single source sample, sequenced in a study of PD-L1 blockade in urothelial cancer. The time point was: peripheral blood 6 weeks after treatment start. TCRdb's table, derived via immunoSEQ multiplex PCR, lists solely in-frame clones and lacks some. Among around 100,000 clones listed, 85% to 95% were seen once. The specimen comprised PBMCs, sampled around atezolizumab (anti-PD-L1) treatment. The receptor source for this set is a man between 60 and 75 years old with urothelial cancer.

The V gene is TRBV9, the J gene TRBJ2-1; 10 nucleotides line up with TRBD1. The V gene end was trimmed by 0 bases and the J gene end by 7 bases; junction bases not matched to a gene: 7. The CDR3 totals 16 residues. Per germline, CDR1 SGDLS and CDR2 YYNGEE. CDR3 bases: TGTGCCAGCAGCGTAGGGGTGGACAGGGGGTATAATGAGCAGTTCTTC. This encodes CASSVGVDRGYNEQFF.

The chain recombines TRBV7-2 with TRBJ2-3; the D gene is possibly TRBD2 (6 bases). The CDR3 is 15 amino acids. The germline gives CDR1 SGHTA, CDR2 FQGNSA. V shed 5 bases and J shed 3 bases, with 15 bases lying between them. DNA of the CDR3: TGTGCCAGCAGCCCGGGGACTCCCCCGACAGATACGCAGTATTTT. Encoded protein: CASSPGTPPTDTQYF.

The J gene is TRBJ2-3, the V gene TRBV4-1; TRBD2 matches at 7 bases. From germline, CDR1 is MGHRA and CDR2 YSYEKL. Losses at the gene ends were 4 bases for V and 0 bases for J; bases not matched to a gene: 7. This CDR3 comprises 16 residues. This CDR3 is CASSLGSSGSTDTQYF. The CDR3 DNA reads TGCGCCAGCAGCCTCGGGTCTAGCGGTAGCACAGATACGCAGTATTTT.

CDR3 in amino acids: CASSLTATNEKLFF. The CDR3 DNA follows: TGTGCCAGCAGTTTGACAGCGACGAATGAAAAACTGTTTTTT. The chain carries TRBV27 and TRBJ1-4, with D tentatively TRBD1 (5 bases). The CDR3 has 14 residues. Trimming removed 3 bases from V and 5 bases from J, with 10 bases in between. Germline V lookup: CDR1 MNHEY, CDR2 SMNVEV (reference sequence). The full variable domain, rest sourced from reference TRBV27 and TRBJ1-4, is EAQVTQNPRYLITVTGKKLTVTCSQNMNHEYMSWYRQDPGLGLRQIYYSMNVEVTDKGDVPEGYKVSRKEKRNFPLILESPSPNQTSLYFCASSLTATNEKLFFGSGTQLSVL.

J is TRBJ1-3 and V is TRBV5-5; D gene uncertain. The germline V gene has CDR1 SGHKS and CDR2 YYEKEE (reference sequence). The CDR3 sequence is 14 residues long. Trimming shortened V by 0 bases and J by 4 bases, and 8 bases separated the two germline ends. CDR3 protein: CASSLEGDGNTIYF. The CDR3 DNA is TGTGCCAGCAGCTTGGAGGGAGACGGAAACACCATATATTTT.

The chain employs TRBV20-1 and TRBJ2-5; unclear D gene. Germline V gene data show CDR1 as DFQATT and CDR2 as SNEGSKA (reference sequence). V was cut by 6 bases and J by 3 bases, with 8 bases left in between. There are 11 residues in the CDR3. CDR3 residues: CSATQEETQYF. The CDR3 nucleotides read TGCAGTGCCACCCAGGAAGAGACCCAGTACTTC.

This chain connects TRBV7-2 to TRBJ2-5; 12 bases align to TRBD2. V trimming: 4 bases; J trimming: 5 bases; junction bases outside the gene matches: 8. The CDR3 length is 16 residues. Per germline, CDR1 SGHTA and CDR2 FQGNSA. The DNA of the CDR3 is TGTGCCAGCAGCTCGACTAGCGGGGGTTCCGGGGAGACCCAGTACTTC. It yields the protein CASSSTSGGSGETQYF.

The chain combines TRBV21-1 with TRBJ1-5. TRBV21-1 is tagged as a pseudogene. The CDR3 totals 18 residues. CDR3 nucleotide sequence: TGTGCCAGCAGCAAGTCTTGGGAGGTGGGGGGTGACGATCAGCCCCAGCATTTT. Its translation is CASSKSWEVGGDDQPQHF.

Here the CDR3 reads CASSFSWMREQYF. In DNA, the CDR3 is TGTGCCAGCAGCTTTTCTTGGATGCGGGAGCAGTACTTC. The J gene is TRBJ2-7, the V gene TRBV7-2; D is unresolved. V dropped 3 bases and J dropped 7 bases, with 13 bases sitting between them. The germline V gene has CDR1 SGHTA and CDR2 FQGNSA. The CDR3 runs to 13 residues.

V and J are TRBV18 and TRBJ2-3, with TRBD1 matching over 8 bases. V was pared by 6 bases and J by 2 bases, with 4 bases of the junction left unmatched. Germline V gene data show CDR1 as KGHSH and CDR2 as LQKENI. The length of the CDR3 is 14 residues. CDR3 loop: CASSRDRTTDTQYF. CDR3 coding DNA: TGTGCCAGCTCCCGGGACAGGACCACAGATACGCAGTATTTT.

The chain joins TRBV5-8 to TRBJ1-1; D gene unclear. Germline V gene lookup returns CDR1 SGHTS and CDR2 YDEGEE. CDR3 length: 11 residues. The V end was cut by 3 bases, the J end by 9 bases, with 9 bases between. CDR3 residues: CASSSSRKAFF. In DNA form, the CDR3 reads TGTGCCAGCAGCTCATCGCGCAAAGCTTTCTTT.

This chain joins TRBV15 and TRBJ2-7, with D possibly TRBD1 on 5 matching bases. Trimming took 2 bases from V and 4 from J, leaving 9 bases between them. Germline CDR1 reads LNHNV; CDR2 reads YYDKDF (reference sequence). This CDR3 is built from 13 residues. CDR3 nucleotide sequence: TGTGCCACCAGCAGACAGGGAAAGTACGAGCAGTACTTC. As protein: CATSRQGKYEQYF. The full variable domain, completed using reference TRBV15 and TRBJ2-7, is DAMVIQNPRYQVTQFGKPVTLSCSQTLNHNVMYWYQQKSSQAPKLLFHYYDKDFNNEADTPDNFQSRRPNTSFCFLDIRSPGLGDTAMYLCATSRQGKYEQYFGPGTRLTVT.

This clone was seen only once. The CDR3 DNA is TGTGCCAGCAGCTTGGAGGGGGCCGAAGATACGCAGTATTTT. It codes for CASSLEGAEDTQYF. The rearrangement joins TRBV5-5 to TRBJ2-3; 7 nucleotides agree with TRBD1. The V gene end was trimmed by 0 bases and the J gene end by 5 bases; junction bases not matched to a gene: 3. CDR1 is SGHKS, CDR2 YYEKEE, per germline (reference sequence). The CDR3 extends over 14 amino acids.

The rearrangement joins TRBV11-2 to TRBJ2-7, with 11 positions matching TRBD2. The CDR3 covers 17 residues. The junction had 11 bases not matched to a gene; V was cut back by 5 bases and J by 2 bases. The germline V gene encodes CDR1 SGHAT and CDR2 FQNNGV. This CDR3 is CASSPQISGGDTYEQYF. The CDR3 DNA reads as TGTGCCAGCAGCCCTCAAATTAGCGGGGGGGACACCTACGAGCAGTACTTC.